This T cell receptor beta chain is from a study of PD-1 blockade in classical Hodgkin lymphoma. Each patient experienced a relapse that followed autologous stem cell transplantation, and brentuximab vedotin exposure varied. Clones were read by immunoSEQ multiplex PCR, and TCRdb kept only the in-frame ones, dropping some. The sample lists about 98,000 clones, 92% occurring once. The ends lost 0 bases at V and 4 bases at J; junction bases unmatched: 0. Germline-derived CDR1 and CDR2 are MNHNS and SASEGT. The CDR3 contains 14 residues. The input for sequencing was peripheral blood mononuclear cells (PBMCs), taken at baseline. The sequence came from a human donor with classical Hodgkin lymphoma. The chain recombines TRBV6-1 with TRBJ2-1; 7 bases map to TRBD2. CDR3 in amino acids: CASSEAGGYNEQFF. CDR3 nucleotides: TGTGCCAGCAGTGAAGCGGGGGGGTACAATGAGCAGTTCTTC.